These T cell receptor beta chains were read from a single sample in a study of OX40 agonist ivuxolimab in advanced cancers. Profiling relied on immunoSEQ multiplex PCR, and the TCRdb table lists in-frame clones only, not all of them. Here the sample spans around 13,000 clones, approximately 61% being singletons. The sample was CD4+ or CD8+ T cells sorted from blood, taken in a trial of the OX40 agonist ivuxolimab. Receptors originate from an adult with an advanced solid tumor such as melanoma, head and neck, liver or kidney cancer. Each CDR3 is given with its conserved first and last residue. Each record gives: J gene, V gene, clone size, D gene, CDR3 DNA, CDR3 protein. D genes are given only for firm matches. Part of the rows lack a size; the others show once, few, many or a class for expanded clones.

>TRBJ2-3|TRBV5-4|few|-
TGTGCCAGCAGCCCAGACAGCAACACAGATACGCAGTATTTT
CASSPDSNTDTQYF
>TRBJ1-6|TRBV28|medium-sized|TRBD1
TGTGCCAGCAGTTTATGGGGGACAGGGTATTCACCCCTCCACTTT
CASSLWGTGYSPLHF
>TRBJ2-5|TRBV7-9|-|-
TGTGCCAGCAGCCCAAGGGACTGGCAAGAGACCCAGTACTTC
CASSPRDWQETQYF
>TRBJ1-1|TRBV7-9|-|-
TGTGCCAGCAGCCCCGTTCGAGAATACACTGAAGCTTTCTTT
CASSPVREYTEAFF
>TRBJ2-3|TRBV11-2|-|TRBD2
TGTGCCAGCAGCTTCGGCGGGGGGGGGACAGATACGCAGTATTTT
CASSFGGGGTDTQYF
>TRBJ2-1|TRBV28|-|TRBD2
TGTGCCACCCACCTCGGGAGGGGGGTTAGCTCCTACAATGAGCAGTTCTTC
CATHLGRGVSSYNEQFF
>TRBJ2-7|TRBV27|-|-
TGTGCCAGCAGTTTGGGGAGGCACTCCTACGAGCAGTACTTC
CASSLGRHSYEQYF
>TRBJ2-2|TRBV11-3|-|-
TGTGCCAGCAGCTTACGACCCTCACCCGGGGAGCTGTTTTTT
CASSLRPSPGELFF
>TRBJ2-7|TRBV28|few|TRBD2
TGTGCCAGCAGTTTAAACGATTATGGGACTAGCGGATCAGATTACGAGCAGTACTTC
CASSLNDYGTSGSDYEQYF
>TRBJ2-1|TRBV19|-|-
TGTGCCAGTAGTGGGGGGCCCGGCAATGAGCAGTTCTTC
CASSGGPGNEQFF
>TRBJ2-7|TRBV18|-|-
TGTGCCAGCTCACCACCTAGCTTAGGCTCCTACGAGCAGTACTTC
CASSPPSLGSYEQYF
>TRBJ2-1|TRBV7-9|-|-
TGTGCCAGCAGTATAGAATTGAGGGATGAGCAGTTCTTC
CASSIELRDEQFF
>TRBJ2-7|TRBV11-2|-|-
TGTGCCAGCAGCTTAGTTGGCGAGCAGTACTTC
CASSLVGEQYF
>TRBJ2-7|TRBV28|few|-
TGTGCCAGCTGGCGAGACGGGGCCTACGAGCAGTACTTC
CASWRDGAYEQYF
>TRBJ2-5|TRBV6-1|-|-
TGTGCCATCAGTGAAGGCCAGCAGGATGGTGAGACCCAGTACTTC
CAISEGQQDGETQYF
>TRBJ2-7|TRBV6-5|once|-
TGTGCCAGCAGTACCAGCGGATATTCCTACGAGCAGTACTTC
CASSTSGYSYEQYF
>TRBJ1-2|TRBV6-6|-|-
TGTGCCAGCAGTTACCCCGCCGTTAGGGGTACCTATGGCTACACCTTC
CASSYPAVRGTYGYTF
>TRBJ1-6|TRBV7-3|-|TRBD1
TGTGCCAGCAGCCGGGGGACAGGGGGAGATTCACCCCTCCACTTT
CASSRGTGGDSPLHF
>TRBJ2-3|TRBV19|-|-
TGTGCCAGTAGTATAGGGTCGGGCTACAACACAGATACGCAGTATTTT
CASSIGSGYNTDTQYF
>TRBJ1-2|TRBV30|-|-
TGTGCCTGGAGTTGGGGTGGGGGCGATGGCTACACCTTC
CAWSWGGGDGYTF
>TRBJ2-6|TRBV7-6|-|-
TGTGCCAGCAGCTTATTAGGCGCTGGGGCCAACGTCCTGACTTTC
CASSLLGAGANVLTF
>TRBJ2-2|TRBV5-1|-|TRBD2
TGCGCCAGCAGCAAAAGCGGGGCCCCTAGCACCGGGGAGCTGTTTTTT
CASSKSGAPSTGELFF
>TRBJ1-1|TRBV28|-|-
TGTGCCAGCAGTTTAGCGGGGAACACTGAAGCTTTCTTT
CASSLAGNTEAFF
>TRBJ2-7|TRBV7-8|-|-
TGTGCCAGCAGCGCCCATATAGGATCCTACGAGCAGTACTTC
CASSAHIGSYEQYF
>TRBJ2-3|TRBV15|-|TRBD2
TGTGCCACCAGCACAAGCGGGGGGGGTTTCACAGATACGCAGTATTTT
CATSTSGGGFTDTQYF
>TRBJ2-5|TRBV9|-|-
TGTGCCAGCAGCGTAGGAGGCCGAAAAGAGACCCAGTACTTC
CASSVGGRKETQYF
>TRBJ2-1|TRBV5-5|-|TRBD1
TGTGCCAGCACCTCGTCCGGGACAGGAGTTTACAATGAGCAGTTCTTC
CASTSSGTGVYNEQFF
>TRBJ2-1|TRBV6-6|-|-
TGTGCCAGCAGTCGGAGTGACAATGAGCAGTTCTTC
CASSRSDNEQFF
>TRBJ2-2|TRBV6-6|-|TRBD1
TGTGCCAGCAGTCTATCGGACAGGAGAACCGGGGAGCTGTTTTTT
CASSLSDRRTGELFF
>TRBJ1-5|TRBV27|-|-
TGTGCCAGCAGTTTATTGCCGGTCGGACAGCCCCAGCATTTT
CASSLLPVGQPQHF
>TRBJ2-3|TRBV11-2|-|-
TGTGCCAGCAGCCCCGGGACTGTCCACCGGGGCACAGATACGCAGTATTTT
CASSPGTVHRGTDTQYF
>TRBJ2-2|TRBV6-5|-|TRBD1
TGTGCCAGCAGCGCCAGGGGGCGGGCCGGGGAGCTGTTTTTT
CASSARGRAGELFF
>TRBJ2-7|TRBV7-3|-|-
TGTGCCAGCAGCCTAACAGGGTCGGGGGAGCAGTACTTC
CASSLTGSGEQYF
>TRBJ2-7|TRBV10-1|-|TRBD1
TGCGCCAGCAGTGTTAGGGGGCCTCTGGTCAAACGTCCCTACGAGCAGTACTTC
CASSVRGPLVKRPYEQYF
>TRBJ1-2|TRBV7-2|medium-sized|-
TGTGCCAGCAGCTTAGGGGGGGAGGGCTACACCTTC
CASSLGGEGYTF
>TRBJ1-1|TRBV9|-|-
TGTGCCAGCACCGTGGGGTTCGAAGGTGAAGCTTTCTTT
CASTVGFEGEAFF
>TRBJ2-7|TRBV4-1|-|TRBD2
TGCGCCAGCAGCCAAGCTACCAGCGGGGGGTACGAGCAGTACTTC
CASSQATSGGYEQYF